The 20 T cell receptor beta chains listed next were all sequenced from one sample in a study of blood T cells in healthy people across ages. For the second PCR, which ran for 7 to 11 cycles, a sample-barcoded 5' primer and a J-beta primer mix were used. One entry per CDR3 protein results from TCRdb running MiXCR on the 5' RACE reads. The sample has 1.8 million or so distinct CDR3 sequences, around 40% seen once; the top ten hold more than 20%. Input material: blood. The source is a human donor in good health.

With respect to this clonotype: The junction departs from the called germline gene at one end, perhaps through a read error. The chain carries TRBV11-3 and TRBJ1-1; a weak D match, TRBD1 (6 bases). Germline V gene lookup returns CDR1 SGHNT and CDR2 YENEEA. This CDR3 is built from 13 residues. The CDR3: CASSFLRDTKAFF. The DNA for the CDR3 is TGTGCCAGCAGCTTCCTCCGGGACACTAAAGCTTTCTTT.

The chain recombines TRBV28 with TRBJ2-1, with D possibly being TRBD1 (6 bases). V lost 6 bases and J 4 bases, leaving 25 bases between the germline ends. The CDR3 has 18 amino acids. Germline CDR1 is MDHEN and CDR2 is SYDVKM. The CDR3 loop reads CASSRQTWGTLSYNEQFF. The CDR3 DNA is TGTGCCAGCAGCCGCCAAACCTGGGGGACACTGTCTTACAATGAGCAGTTCTTC.

This clonotype was seen many times. CDR3 in amino acids: CASSLSPGDEQFF. For the CDR3, the DNA is TGTGCCAGCAGCTTATCCCCTGGGGATGAGCAGTTCTTC. The rearrangement uses TRBV7-2 and TRBJ2-1, with D unclear. The V gene's germline CDR1 is SGHTA and CDR2 FQGNSA. The CDR3 has 13 residues. Trimming removed 2 bases from V and 8 bases from J, with 10 bases in between. Variable domain in full (rest from reference TRBV7-2 and TRBJ2-1): GAGVSQSPSNKVTEKGKDVELRCDPISGHTALYWYRQSLGQGLEFLIYFQGNSAPDKSGLPSDRFSAERTGGSVSTLTIQRTQQEDSAVYLCASSLSPGDEQFFGPGTRLTVL.

The rearrangement links TRBV20-1 to TRBJ2-4, with 9 bases identical to TRBD2. Germline lookup yields CDR1 DFQATT and CDR2 SNEGSKA (reference sequence). The V and J ends lost 7 bases and 1 base, in that order; junction bases with no gene match: 17. CDR3 length: 18 amino acids. The CDR3 coding sequence is TGCAGTGTGCGGGCTGGGAGGGCTAGCGGGAAGGCCAAAAACATTCAGTACTTC. It translates to CSVRAGRASGKAKNIQYF.

J is TRBJ2-5 and V is TRBV6-2 or TRBV6-3; no reliable D call. V gave up 1 base and J gave up 4 bases, with 10 bases separating them. The CDR3 has 14 residues. CDR1 MNHEY and CDR2 SVGEGT come from the germline V gene. The CDR3 DNA reads TGTGCCAGCAGTTACTGGGCGGCTGGAGAGACCCAGTACTTC. Protein: CASSYWAAGETQYF.

J is TRBJ1-5 and V is TRBV28; possible D gene TRBD1, 6 bases. Germline CDR1 MDHEN, CDR2 SYDVKM. Trimming pared 2 bases from V and 4 bases from J, leaving 12 bases between. The CDR3 is 15 residues long. The CDR3 sequence is CASSLPGTRNQPQHF. In nucleotides, the CDR3 is TGTGCCAGCAGTTTACCCGGGACACGTAATCAGCCCCAGCATTTT.

The genes are TRBV27 and TRBJ1-1; 9 positions match TRBD1. Trimming at V came to 2 bases and at J to 6 bases, leaving 7 bases not matched to a gene. Germline V gives CDR1 MNHEY, CDR2 SMNVEV (reference sequence). This CDR3 comprises 15 residues. CDR3 loop: CASSLLGTGRPEAFF. DNA for the CDR3: TGTGCCAGCAGTTTACTAGGGACAGGGAGACCTGAAGCTTTCTTT.

V gene TRBV20-1 combines with J gene TRBJ2-5; D is unclear. The DNA end lines up better with TRBJ2-7; the J call may be wrong. From germline, CDR1 is DFQATT and CDR2 SNEGSKA (reference sequence). This CDR3 contains 12 residues. CDR3 sequence: CSARRQQYEQYF. CDR3 nucleotide sequence: TGCAGTGCTAGACGCCAACAGTACGAGCAGTACTTC.

This clonotype occurred a few times. This chain links TRBV11-2 with TRBJ1-5, with D unclear. CDR1 and CDR2 from the germline V gene are SGHAT and FQNNGV. Trimming removed 2 bases from V and 7 bases from J, with 12 bases in between. The CDR3 is 14 amino acids. This CDR3 is CASSLWGGGQPQHF. In nucleotides, the CDR3 is TGTGCCAGCAGCTTATGGGGAGGAGGGCAGCCCCAGCATTTT.

This clonotype showed up just once. V is TRBV27 and J is TRBJ2-1, with a possible D match to TRBD1 (6 bases). The germline V gene has CDR1 MNHEY and CDR2 SMNVEV (reference sequence). V lost 3 bases and J 2 bases, leaving 11 bases between the germline ends. This CDR3 region has 15 residues. The CDR3 loop is CASSLGDTTYNEQFF. CDR3 in DNA: TGTGCCAGCAGTTTGGGGGACACCACCTACAATGAGCAGTTCTTC.

This clonotype was seen many times. The gene calls are TRBV10-3 and TRBJ2-3; no reliable D call. CDR1 is ENHRY and CDR2 is SYGVKD in the germline V gene. V shed 1 base and J shed 5 bases, with 4 bases lying between them. CDR3 size: 12 residues. The CDR3 spells CAISEYKDTQYF. CDR3 nucleotide sequence: TGTGCCATCAGTGAGTACAAAGATACGCAGTATTTT.

This chain joins TRBV11-2 and TRBJ2-1, with TRBD2 identical over 11 bases. In germline, CDR1 is SGHAT, CDR2 FQNNGV. Trimming cost V 7 bases and J 3 bases; bases outside gene matches: 8. This CDR3 has 16 amino acids. The CDR3 bases are TGTGCCAGCATCCGCCTTAGCGGGGGGGTCTACAATGAGCAGTTCTTC. Its protein product is CASIRLSGGVYNEQFF.

V gene TRBV5-6 combines with J gene TRBJ1-2; 12 positions agree with TRBD1. Trimming at V came to 0 bases and at J to 4 bases, leaving 10 bases not matched to a gene. The CDR3 has 18 residues. Per germline, CDR1 SGHDT and CDR2 YYEEEE. The CDR3 loop is CASSLAGGQGAGGYGYTF. DNA for the CDR3: TGTGCCAGCAGCTTGGCCGGGGGACAGGGGGCAGGAGGCTATGGCTACACCTTC.

This clonotype has ten or more counts. V usage is TRBV7-3 and J usage is TRBJ2-3, with D uncertain. Germline V CDR1 and CDR2: SGHTA, FQGTGA. Trimming took off 5 bases at V and 2 bases at J, with 11 bases between the two ends. This CDR3 spans 14 amino acids. CDR3 in amino acids: CASSPLGTTDTQYF. The CDR3 DNA follows: TGTGCCAGCAGCCCCCTAGGAACCACAGATACGCAGTATTTT.

The rearrangement uses TRBV4-2 and TRBJ2-5; 10 nucleotides align to TRBD2. The CDR3 runs 15 residues. V shed 4 bases, J shed 5 bases, and the junction held 7 bases outside the gene matches. CDR1 LGHNA and CDR2 YNFKEQ come from the germline V gene. The CDR3 spells CASSPGPTSGETQYF. In DNA form, the CDR3 reads TGTGCCAGCAGCCCGGGACCGACTAGCGGGGAGACCCAGTACTTC.

A few counts support this clonotype. V usage is TRBV7-2 and J usage is TRBJ1-5, with 8 bases identical to TRBD1. The germline V gene has CDR1 SGHTA and CDR2 FQGNSA. V lost 8 bases and J lost 5; bases outside the gene matches: 8. CDR3 length: 14 residues. CDR3 DNA: TGTGCCAGCCGACAGGGGATTTTGGATCAGCCCCAGCATTTT. This codes for CASRQGILDQPQHF.

This clonotype has only a few counts. The junction does not match germline at one end; this may be a read error. The genes are TRBV4-2 and TRBJ1-6; no clear D. CDR1 and CDR2 (germline): LGHNA, YNFKEQ. The CDR3 has 15 residues. The DNA of the CDR3 is TGTGCCTGCAGCCAAGACCTGTTTTATGGCTCACCCCTCCACTTT. Translating gives CACSQDLFYGSPLHF.

The CDR3 region is CASKIVAEGYNEQFF. The CDR3 DNA is TGTGCCAGCAAAATCGTGGCAGAAGGCTACAATGAGCAGTTCTTC. The V and J genes are TRBV6-6 and TRBJ2-1; D call uncertain. The V gene lost 7 bases and the J gene lost 3 bases, with 16 bases spanning the gap. The germline CDR1 and CDR2 sequences are MNHNY and SVGAGI (reference sequence). The CDR3 is 15 residues long.

The V call is TRBV6-2 or TRBV6-3, the J call TRBJ2-7, with TRBD2 as a possible D gene (5 bases). This CDR3 region has 12 residues. V was cut by 3 bases and J by 7 bases, with 10 bases left in between. CDR1 and CDR2 from the germline V gene are MNHEY and SVGEGT. The CDR3 DNA reads as TGTGCCAGCAGTTATCCCACGGGGGAGCAGTACTTC. It is translated as CASSYPTGEQYF.

This rearrangement joins TRBV29-1 to TRBJ2-7; 9 nucleotides align to TRBD1. V lost 4 bases to trimming and J lost 1 base; unmatched junction nucleotides: 5. Germline CDR1 and CDR2: SQVTM and ANQGSEA. The CDR3 is 14 amino acids. The CDR3 here is CSVGFGTGSYEQYF. The DNA of the CDR3 is TGCAGCGTTGGGTTTGGGACAGGGTCCTACGAGCAGTACTTC.